The 5 T cell receptor beta chains in this list originate from one sample, sequenced in a study of beta chain features in type 1 diabetes. The investigators reverse transcribed all of the isolated RNA, so they sequenced expressed TCRB transcripts. Assay used: immunoSEQ multiplex PCR; TCRdb lists only in-frame clones, some missing. Among fewer than 400,000 clones listed, 6.5% to 10% were seen once. The sequenced sample was central memory CD4+ T cells from blood. The receptors derive from a woman under 30 in good health.

The chain recombines TRBV4-3 with TRBJ2-3; D is ambiguous. Germline-derived CDR1 and CDR2 are LGHNA and YSLEER. The CDR3 covers 16 residues. V lost 3 bases, J lost 0 bases, and 13 bases lay in between. CDR3 DNA: TGCGCCAGCAGCCAGTCGGCCGGGCCTAGCACAGATACGCAGTATTTT. It is translated as CASSQSAGPSTDTQYF.

The chain couples TRBV27 to TRBJ2-5; 8 bases are shared with TRBD1. CDR1 and CDR2 from the germline V gene are MNHEY and SMNVEV (reference sequence). The CDR3 consists of 16 residues. Losses at the gene ends were 5 bases for V and 7 bases for J; bases not matched to a gene: 15. CDR3 sequence (DNA): TGTGCCAGCAGTATCCAGGGGGCCTCCGCGATGGCGACCCAGTACTTC. This codes for CASSIQGASAMATQYF.

The chain has TRBV9 and TRBJ2-1, with 8 bases that match TRBD2. Germline CDR1 is SGDLS and CDR2 is YYNGEE. Unmatched junction bases numbered 8, after V lost 0 bases and J lost 6 bases. The CDR3 covers 16 residues. CDR3 in DNA: TGTGCCAGCAGCGTAGTAGGTCTAGCGGGTGTCAATGAGCAGTTCTTC. Amino acids: CASSVVGLAGVNEQFF.

This clone was observed a handful of times. This rearrangement joins TRBV5-4 to TRBJ2-3; 8 nucleotides line up with TRBD2. The CDR3 runs to 16 residues. J was trimmed by 2 bases and V by 4 bases; bases with no gene match: 9. CDR1 and CDR2 (germline): SGHNT, YYREEE (reference sequence). CDR3 in DNA: TGTGCCAGCAGCCAAGGAACTAGCGGCTACACAGATACGCAGTATTTT. The encoded protein is CASSQGTSGYTDTQYF.

The V gene is TRBV7-2, the J gene TRBJ1-1, with unresolved D. V lost 8 bases and J 2 bases, leaving 12 bases between the germline ends. The CDR3 sequence is 13 residues long. Germline CDR1 SGHTA, CDR2 FQGNSA. CDR3 sequence (DNA): TGTGCCAGCGGAGTGGGAGGCAACACTGAAGCTTTCTTT. Residues: CASGVGGNTEAFF.